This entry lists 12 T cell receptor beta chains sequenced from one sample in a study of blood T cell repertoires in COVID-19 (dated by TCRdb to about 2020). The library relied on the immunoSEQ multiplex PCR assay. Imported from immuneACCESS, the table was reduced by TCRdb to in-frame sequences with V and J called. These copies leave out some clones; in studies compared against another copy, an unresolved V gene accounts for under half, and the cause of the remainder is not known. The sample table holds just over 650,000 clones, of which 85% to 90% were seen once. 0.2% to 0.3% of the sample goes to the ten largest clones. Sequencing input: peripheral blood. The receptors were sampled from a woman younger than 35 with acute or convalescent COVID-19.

The chain's CDR3 is CASSPRGLTYNEQFF. The CDR3 nucleotides read TGTGCCAGCAGCCCGCGGGGGCTCACCTACAATGAGCAGTTCTTC. The V and J genes are TRBV7-2 and TRBJ2-1; weak D call: TRBD2 (7 bases). The germline V gene has CDR1 SGHTA and CDR2 FQGNSA. V lost 5 bases to trimming and J lost 2 bases, with 13 bases between them. CDR3 length equals 15 residues. Full variable domain (missing parts from reference TRBV7-2 and TRBJ2-1): GAGVSQSPSNKVTEKGKDVELRCDPISGHTALYWYRQSLGQGLEFLIYFQGNSAPDKSGLPSDRFSAERTGGSVSTLTIQRTQQEDSAVYLCASSPRGLTYNEQFFGPGTRLTVL.

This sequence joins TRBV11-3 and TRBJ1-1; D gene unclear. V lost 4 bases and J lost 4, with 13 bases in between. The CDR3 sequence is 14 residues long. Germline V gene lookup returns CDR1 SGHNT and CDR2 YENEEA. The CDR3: CASSSGDAGTEAFF. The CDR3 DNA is TGTGCCAGCAGCTCCGGGGATGCGGGCACTGAAGCTTTCTTT. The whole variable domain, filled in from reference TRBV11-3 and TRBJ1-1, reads EAGVVQSPRYKIIEKKQPVAFWCNPISGHNTLYWYLQNLGQGPELLIRYENEEAVDDSQLPKDRFSAERLKGVDSTLKIQPAELGDSAVYLCASSSGDAGTEAFFGQGTRLTVV.

CDR3 nucleotide sequence: TGTGCCAGCTCACCCCAGTTGTTTCCCTACGAGCAGTACTTC. This translates into CASSPQLFPYEQYF. This chain connects TRBV18 to TRBJ2-7; D not resolved. V lost 3 bases to trimming and J lost 2 bases, with 11 bases between them. Germline V CDR1 and CDR2: KGHSH, LQKENI. This CDR3 has 14 residues.

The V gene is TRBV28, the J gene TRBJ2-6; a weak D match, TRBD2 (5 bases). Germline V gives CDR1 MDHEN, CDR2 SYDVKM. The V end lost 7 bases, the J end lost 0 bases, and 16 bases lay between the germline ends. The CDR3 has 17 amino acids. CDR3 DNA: TGTGCCAGCAATTCCCCCGGACTGAGCTCTGGGGCCAACGTCCTGACTTTC. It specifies CASNSPGLSSGANVLTF.

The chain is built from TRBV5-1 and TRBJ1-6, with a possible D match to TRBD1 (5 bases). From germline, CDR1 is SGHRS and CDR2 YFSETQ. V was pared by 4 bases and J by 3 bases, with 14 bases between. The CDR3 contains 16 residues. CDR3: CASSQTVTNYNSPLHF. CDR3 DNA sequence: TGCGCCAGCAGCCAGACAGTGACCAACTATAATTCACCCCTCCACTTT.

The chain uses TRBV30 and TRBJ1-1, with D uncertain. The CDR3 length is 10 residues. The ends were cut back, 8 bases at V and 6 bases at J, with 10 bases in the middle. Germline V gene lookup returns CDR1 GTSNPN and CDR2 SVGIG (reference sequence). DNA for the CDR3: TGTGCCGCCCCCGGGGCTGAAGCTTTCTTT. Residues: CAAPGAEAFF.

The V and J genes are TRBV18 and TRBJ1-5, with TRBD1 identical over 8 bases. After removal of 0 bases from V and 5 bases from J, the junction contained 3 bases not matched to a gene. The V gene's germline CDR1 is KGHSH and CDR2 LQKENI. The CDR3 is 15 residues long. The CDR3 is CASSPPDRVDQPQHF. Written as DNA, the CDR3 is TGTGCCAGCTCACCACCGGACAGGGTGGATCAGCCCCAGCATTTT.

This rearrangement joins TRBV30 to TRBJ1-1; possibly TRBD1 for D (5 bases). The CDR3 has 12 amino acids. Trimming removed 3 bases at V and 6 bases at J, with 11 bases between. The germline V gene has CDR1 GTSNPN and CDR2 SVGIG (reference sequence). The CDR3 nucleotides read TGTGCCTGGAGGGGGATAGGGGCTGAAGCTTTCTTT. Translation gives CAWRGIGAEAFF.

The chain's CDR3 is CASRDRRPNEKLFF. CDR3 in DNA: TGTGCCAGCCGGGATCGGCGGCCTAATGAAAAACTGTTTTTT. The rearrangement joins TRBV2 to TRBJ1-4; D ambiguous. Germline V CDR1 and CDR2: SNHLY, FYNNEI. Trimming pared 8 bases from V and 3 bases from J, leaving 13 bases between. The CDR3 covers 14 residues.

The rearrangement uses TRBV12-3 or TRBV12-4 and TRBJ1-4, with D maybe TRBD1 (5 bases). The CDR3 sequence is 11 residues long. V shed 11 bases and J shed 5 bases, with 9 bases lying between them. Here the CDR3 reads CASGGNEKLFF. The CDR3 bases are TGTGCCTCTGGGGGGAATGAAAAACTGTTTTTT.

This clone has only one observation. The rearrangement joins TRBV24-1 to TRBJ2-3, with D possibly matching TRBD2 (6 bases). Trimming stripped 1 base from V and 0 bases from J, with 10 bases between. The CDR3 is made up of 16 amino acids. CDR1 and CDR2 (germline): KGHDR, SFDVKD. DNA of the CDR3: TGTGCCACCAGTGATTTTGGAGGGATTAGCACAGATACGCAGTATTTT. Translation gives CATSDFGGISTDTQYF.

The CDR3: CSGQGRTYNEQFF. DNA for the CDR3: TGCAGCGGACAGGGGCGAACTTACAATGAGCAGTTCTTC. The chain uses TRBV29-1 and TRBJ2-1; TRBD1 matches at 8 bases. Germline V gene data show CDR1 as SQVTM and CDR2 as ANQGSEA. The ends lost 7 bases at V and 4 bases at J; junction bases unmatched: 6. The CDR3 has 13 residues.